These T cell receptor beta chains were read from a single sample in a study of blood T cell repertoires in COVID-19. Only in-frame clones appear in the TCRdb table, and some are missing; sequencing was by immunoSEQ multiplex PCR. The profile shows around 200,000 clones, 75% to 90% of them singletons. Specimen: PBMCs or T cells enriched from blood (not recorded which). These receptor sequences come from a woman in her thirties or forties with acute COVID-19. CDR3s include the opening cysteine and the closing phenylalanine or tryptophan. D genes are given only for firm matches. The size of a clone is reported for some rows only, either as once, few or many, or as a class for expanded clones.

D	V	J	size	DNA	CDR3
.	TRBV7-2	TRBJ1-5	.	TGTGCCAGCAGCTCGTTGGGGCAGGGGTACAATCAGCCCCAGCATTTT	CASSSLGQGYNQPQHF
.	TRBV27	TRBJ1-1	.	TGTGCCAGCAGTTTTGGAAGGGGCACTGAAGCTTTCTTT	CASSFGRGTEAFF
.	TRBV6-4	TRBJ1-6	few	TGTGCCAGCAGTGACGGGGGGATCAATTCACCCCTCCACTTT	CASSDGGINSPLHF
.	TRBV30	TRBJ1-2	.	.	CAWSVGGGIYRDTF
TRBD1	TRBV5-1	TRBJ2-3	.	TGCGCCAGCAGCTTGGGGGGACAGGGGGCAGATACGCAGTATTTT	CASSLGGQGADTQYF
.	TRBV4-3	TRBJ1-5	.	TGCGCCAGCAGCCAAGGTCGCAGTCAGGGTCAGCCCCAGCATTTT	CASSQGRSQGQPQHF
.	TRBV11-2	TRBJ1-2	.	TGTGCCAGCAGCCCGGGATCCGGGGTGATGCGTGGCTACACCTTC	CASSPGSGVMRGYTF
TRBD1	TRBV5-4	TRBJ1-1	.	TGTGCCAGCAGCTTACAGGGGGTGTGGACTGAAGCTTTCTTT	CASSLQGVWTEAFF
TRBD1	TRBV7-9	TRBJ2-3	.	TGTGCCAGCAGCTCTGGGACAGGAGTAGATACGCAGTATTTT	CASSSGTGVDTQYF
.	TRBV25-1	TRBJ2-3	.	TGTGCCAGCAGTGAATTAGGGAGACTCACAGATACGCAGTATTTT	CASSELGRLTDTQYF
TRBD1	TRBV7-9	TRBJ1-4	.	TGTGCCAGCAGCCCCCTCAGGGGGTTAGCTAATGAAAAACTGTTTTTT	CASSPLRGLANEKLFF
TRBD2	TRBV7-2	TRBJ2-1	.	TGTGCCAGCAGCTTAACACTAGCGAGGCCCTACAATGAGCAGTTCTTC	CASSLTLARPYNEQFF
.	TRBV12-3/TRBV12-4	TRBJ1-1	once	TGTGCCAGCACCTGGGGGGGTGAAGCTTTCTTT	CASTWGGEAFF
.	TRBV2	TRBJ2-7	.	TGTGCCAGCAGATTCCGGGACTTGCACTACGAGCAGTACTTC	CASRFRDLHYEQYF
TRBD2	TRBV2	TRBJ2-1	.	TGTGCCAGCAGTGAAGAGCGGGGGGGCCTCAATGAGCAGTTCTTC	CASSEERGGLNEQFF
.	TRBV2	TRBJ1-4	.	TGTGCCAGCAGTGAACGTGGGGCGGTTGGTGAAAAACTGTTTTTT	CASSERGAVGEKLFF
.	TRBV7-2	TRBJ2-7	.	TGTGCCAGCAGCCAACAAGCCCGGGGGCAGTACTTC	CASSQQARGQYF
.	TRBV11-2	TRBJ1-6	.	TGTGCCAGCAGCTTAGGAGGTTCACCCCTCCACTTT	CASSLGGSPLHF
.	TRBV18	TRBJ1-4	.	TGTGCCAGCTCACCGTACGGGTTGGTTGAAAAACTGTTTTTT	CASSPYGLVEKLFF
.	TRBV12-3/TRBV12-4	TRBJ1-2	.	TGTGCCAGCAGCCCTAGGGGGGGGCCTGGCTACACCTTC	CASSPRGGPGYTF
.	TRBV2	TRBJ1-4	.	TGTGCCAGCAGTGAAAAGTTAACTCATGAAAAACTGTTTTTT	CASSEKLTHEKLFF
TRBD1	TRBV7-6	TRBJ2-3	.	TGTGCCAGCAGCTTAGCTTTTCCCCAAGGGACAGGGGCAGGAGATACGCAGTATTTT	CASSLAFPQGTGAGDTQYF
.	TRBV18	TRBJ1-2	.	TGTGCCAGCTCACCATCTACTTTACGGATCCCTTCAGGTGGCTACACCTTC	CASSPSTLRIPSGGYTF
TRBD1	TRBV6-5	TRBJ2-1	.	TGTGCCAGCACCCAGGGACAGGTCGAATTCTTC	CASTQGQVEFF
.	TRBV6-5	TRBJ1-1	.	TGTGCCAGCACTAGAGGGCGGGGTAGGAACACTGAAGCTTTCTTT	CASTRGRGRNTEAFF
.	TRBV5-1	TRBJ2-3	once	TGCGCCAGCAGAAGGCTAGCGAGCACAGATACGCAGTATTTT	CASRRLASTDTQYF
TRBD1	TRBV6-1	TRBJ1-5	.	TGTGCCAGCAGTGAAGATCGGACAGGGAATCAGCCCCAGCATTTT	CASSEDRTGNQPQHF
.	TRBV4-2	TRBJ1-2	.	TGTGCCAGCAGCCAAGTTCCAGGGTCCGTTGGCTATGGCTACACCTTC	CASSQVPGSVGYGYTF
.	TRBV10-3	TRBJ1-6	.	TGTGCCATCAGCCGGGATCTACAAAATTCACCCCTCCACTTT	CAISRDLQNSPLHF
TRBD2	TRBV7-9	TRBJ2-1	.	TGTGCCAGCAGCTCGCTTCTTGCGGGGGGGGCCGTTGAGCAGTTCTTC	CASSSLLAGGAVEQFF
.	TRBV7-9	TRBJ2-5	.	TGTGCCAGCAGCCCCCGACCGATAGACAGCAACCAAGAGACCCAGTACTTC	CASSPRPIDSNQETQYF
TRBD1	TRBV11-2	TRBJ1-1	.	TGTGCCAGCAGCTCGGCCCGACAGGGGGCTAAACGTCATACTGAAGCTTTCTTT	CASSSARQGAKRHTEAFF
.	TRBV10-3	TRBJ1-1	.	TGTGCCATCAGTTCTCGCGGGGTGAACACTGAAGCTTTCTTT	CAISSRGVNTEAFF
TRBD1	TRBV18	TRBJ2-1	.	TGTGCCAGCTCACGGCGCTACGAGACAGGGTGGACCTACAATGAGCAGTTCTTC	CASSRRYETGWTYNEQFF
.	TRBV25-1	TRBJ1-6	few	TGTGCCAGCAGAAACAGGGTCAGGGGTTCACCCCTCCACTTT	CASRNRVRGSPLHF
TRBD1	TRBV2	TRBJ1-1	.	TGTGCCAGCAGCCACCCCGGGACAGGGGTCCCTGAAGCTTTCTTT	CASSHPGTGVPEAFF
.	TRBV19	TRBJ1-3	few	TGTGCCAGTAGTATTTCAGGGCTCTCTGGAAACACCATATATTTT	CASSISGLSGNTIYF
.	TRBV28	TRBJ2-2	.	TGTGCCAGCAAAACCCCCGGGACACCGAACACCGGGGAGCTGTTTTTT	CASKTPGTPNTGELFF
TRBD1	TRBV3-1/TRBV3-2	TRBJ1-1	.	TGTGCCAGCAGCCTAAGACAGGGAAGTGGCGCTGAAGCTTTCTTT	CASSLRQGSGAEAFF
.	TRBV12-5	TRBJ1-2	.	TGTGCTAGTGGCATCGCTGGATCCAGTTGGGCAGTCTATGGCTACACCTTC	CASGIAGSSWAVYGYTF
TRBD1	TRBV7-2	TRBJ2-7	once	TGTGCCAGCAGCCCACTACAGGGGGCAAGGACCTACGAGCAGTACTTC	CASSPLQGARTYEQYF
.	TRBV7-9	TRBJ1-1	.	TGTGCCAGCAGCACCGACAGCAGTGAAGCTTTCTTT	CASSTDSSEAFF
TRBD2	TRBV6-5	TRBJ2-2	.	TGTGCCAGCAGTCGGGCGGGGGGACGTACCGGGGAGCTGTTTTTT	CASSRAGGRTGELFF
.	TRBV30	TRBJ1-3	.	TGTGCCTGGGGACAGCACAAAACAACCTTCTCTGGAAACACCATATATTTT	CAWGQHKTTFSGNTIYF
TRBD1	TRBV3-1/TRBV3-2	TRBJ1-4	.	TGTGCCAGCAGGTCAGGGGGAGAAAAACTGTTTTTT	CASRSGGEKLFF
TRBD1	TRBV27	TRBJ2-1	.	TGTGCCAGCAGTACGAGAAGGACAGGGGGGCACAATGAGCAGTTCTTC	CASSTRRTGGHNEQFF
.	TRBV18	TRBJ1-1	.	TGTGCCAGCTCACAGGGGCTCGACACTGAAGCTTTCTTT	CASSQGLDTEAFF
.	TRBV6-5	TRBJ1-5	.	TGTGCCAGCAGTTACGGAGGGAGCAATCAGCCCCAGCATTTT	CASSYGGSNQPQHF
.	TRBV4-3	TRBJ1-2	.	TGCGCCAGCAGCCAAGATCGGTCAGGGCGATATGGCTACACCTTC	CASSQDRSGRYGYTF
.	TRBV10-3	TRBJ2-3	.	TGTGCCATCAGTTTCACCGGGACACCTAGCACAGATACGCAGTATTTT	CAISFTGTPSTDTQYF
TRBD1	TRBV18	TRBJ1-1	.	TGTGCCAGCTCACCCCAAAAGACAGGGGTGGGTGAAGCTTTCTTT	CASSPQKTGVGEAFF
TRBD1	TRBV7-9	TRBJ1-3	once	TGTGCCAGCAGCTTAGTAAGGGGGCGAAGAAACACCATATATTTT	CASSLVRGRRNTIYF
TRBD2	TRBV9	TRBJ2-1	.	TGTGCCAGCAGCGTAGGGACTAGTACGTACAATGAGCAGTTCTTC	CASSVGTSTYNEQFF
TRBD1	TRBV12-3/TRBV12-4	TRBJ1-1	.	TGTGCCAGCAGTAACAGGGGTGAAGCTTTCTTT	CASSNRGEAFF
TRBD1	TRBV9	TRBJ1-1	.	TGTGCCAGCAGCGTAGGGACAGGGAACACTGAAGCTTTCTTT	CASSVGTGNTEAFF